The clone carrying this TCR beta chain was counted at least ten times. Using its own MiXCR run on the 5' RACE reads, TCRdb lists one record per CDR3 protein. The sample includes 100,000 to 120,000 distinct CDR3 sequences, over 20% of them seen just once. The CDR3 extends over 15 amino acids. J lost 7 bases, V lost 6 bases, and 16 bases had no gene match. Germline assignment: CDR1 DFQATT and CDR2 SNEGSKA (reference sequence). This sample was taken from a study of T-cell memory formation after mild COVID-19. This sequence originates from a man between 18 and 29 years old who had mild COVID-19 (a few samples of this study predate the infection). Cell type and time point are not known. The sequenced sample consisted of PBMCs or a T cell subset sorted from them (not recorded which). The genes are TRBV20-1 and TRBJ2-5; 8 bases are shared with TRBD1. The CDR3 nucleotides are TGCAGTGCAAATTCCCGGGACAGGCCCTTCAGGACCCAGTACTTC. Translation: CSANSRDRPFRTQYF.